This TCR beta chain appears in the sequencing data of a study of CD8 T cells in Susac syndrome. Study findings and constraints: The CD4+ T cell repertoires, which came from Susac syndrome patients, showed no sign of clonal expansion.

Definite or probable Susac syndrome was diagnosed using recently defined diagnostic criteria. Through negative isolation, CD4+ and CD8+ T cells were obtained, while TEMRA cells were enriched using FACS. Random hexamers primed reverse transcription of about 0.45 to 1 ug RNA. With immunoSEQ multiplex PCR, TCR beta CDR3 was amplified across 54 Vbeta and 13 Jbeta. TCRdb redid the calling of the immunoSEQ multiplex PCR reads with MiXCR, one entry per CDR3 protein. The sample has 240,000 or so distinct CDR3 sequences; about 95% are singletons. As concerns this clonotype: Its antigen is not known.

This CDR3 is 15 amino acids long. The ends were cut back, 4 bases at V and 2 bases at J, with 17 bases in the middle. CDR1 and CDR2 from the germline V gene are SQVTM and ANQGSEA. The chain recombines TRBV29-1 with TRBJ2-5; D gene unclear. This TCR was recovered from a human donor with Susac syndrome. Sequenced input: CD4+ T cells from PBMCs. The chain's CDR3 is CSVGFSVRRQETQYF. CDR3 nucleotide sequence: TGCAGCGTTGGATTTTCGGTTAGGCGGCAAGAGACCCAGTACTTC.